The TCR beta chain under discussion was sequenced for a study of T cells in Graves' hyperthyroidism and ophthalmopathy. TCR beta CDR3 region amplification was performed from RNA transcripts. In the first-round RT-PCR of the TCR CDR3, the HTBI primer set was used. TCRdb re-called the multiplex PCR reads through MiXCR, storing one row per CDR3 protein. The sample holds nearly 600,000 distinct CDR3 sequences; approximately 15% are singletons and the top ten take roughly 7.7%. General observations from the study: Peripheral blood also featured most of the thyroid clonotypes expanded above 0.001.

Many counts were recorded for this clonotype. What it binds is not known. The CDR3 extends over 14 amino acids. V was cut by 0 bases and J by 3 bases, with 8 bases left in between. The germline V gene has CDR1 SGHAT and CDR2 FQNNGV. Sequencing was carried out using blood. The clonotype was recovered from a woman between 18 and 29 years old with Graves' ophthalmopathy. The gene calls are TRBV11-2 and TRBJ1-1; the D is unclear. The CDR3 nucleotides read TGTGCCAGCAGCTTAGACGGGGTTTACACTGAAGCTTTCTTT. Its translation is CASSLDGVYTEAFF.